The clone carrying this T cell receptor (beta chain) has at least ten counts. The target antigen is unknown. The CDR3 contains 16 residues. CDR1 is MNHEY, CDR2 SVGEGT, per germline. Germline trimming cut 4 bases from V and 1 base from J; bases unmatched to any gene: 5. The entry originates in a study of CD8 T cells in ankylosing spondylitis. Study-wide findings and caveats: Characteristic, it appeared, of ankylosing spondylitis blood was a TCR beta motif of 7 or 8 highly homologous variants.

TCRdb re-called the 5' RACE reads through MiXCR, storing one row per CDR3 protein. The data show 500,000 or so distinct CDR3 sequences, with about 5% seen just once and around 3.6% held by the top ten. The sequencing sample was made of blood, either unsorted or a sorted T cell fraction (not recorded which). This TCR was sampled from a male donor with ankylosing spondylitis. The chain links TRBV6-2 or TRBV6-3 to TRBJ2-1, with 9 bases aligning to TRBD2. CDR3 coding DNA: TGTGCCAGCAGTTTACCGGGACTAGCTTCCTACAATGAGCAGTTCTTC. As protein: CASSLPGLASYNEQFF.